This passage covers 20 T cell receptor beta chains from one sample sequenced in a study of memory CD4+ T cells and cytomegalovirus serostatus. Single viable CD3+CD4+CD8-CD45RO+ cells were sorted as the memory CD4+ T cells. Clones were sequenced by immunoSEQ multiplex PCR, and TCRdb holds only the in-frame ones, with some missing. The data contain about 60,000 clones, less than 85% of them seen just once; the ten biggest clones take up 0.65% to 0.9%. Sequences were obtained from memory CD4+ T cells from blood. These receptors were taken from an adult in good health and CMV-seronegative.

The chain employs TRBV5-1 and TRBJ1-5; D is uncertain. Trimming pared 0 bases from V and 9 bases from J, leaving 16 bases between. CDR1 SGHRS and CDR2 YFSETQ come from the germline V gene. The CDR3 extends over 15 amino acids. The CDR3 sequence: CASSLVPSPVWPQHF. The CDR3 DNA is TGCGCCAGCAGCTTGGTCCCATCCCCCGTGTGGCCCCAGCATTTT.

The rearrangement joins TRBV11-3 to TRBJ2-7; D call uncertain. Germline assignment: CDR1 SGHNT and CDR2 YENEEA. CDR3 length: 13 amino acids. Trimming left V 5 bases short and J 1 base short, with 9 bases between. This chain's CDR3 is CASSLSGSYEQYF. The CDR3 region has the DNA TGTGCCAGCAGCCTCTCTGGGTCCTACGAGCAGTACTTC.

V gene TRBV5-6 combines with J gene TRBJ2-3; TRBD1 might be the D (6 bases). Trimming took off 4 bases at V and 5 bases at J, with 23 bases between the two ends. The germline V gene has CDR1 SGHDT and CDR2 YYEEEE. The CDR3 totals 17 residues. The CDR3 spells CASSPRATGRMIDTQYF. In DNA form, the CDR3 reads TGTGCCAGCAGCCCCCGGGCAACAGGGCGTATGATAGATACGCAGTATTTT. The complete variable domain, with remaining parts taken from reference TRBV5-6 and TRBJ2-3, reads DAGVTQSPTHLIKTRGQQVTLRCSPKSGHDTVSWYQQALGQGPQFIFQYYEEEERQRGNFPDRFSGHQFPNYSSELNVNALLLGDSALYLCASSPRATGRMIDTQYFGPGTRLTVL.

This clone qualifies as medium-sized. The genes are TRBV11-1 and TRBJ1-5; D gene ambiguous. Germline lookup yields CDR1 SGHAT and CDR2 FQDESV (reference sequence). Trimming cost V 5 bases and J 5 bases, with 10 bases left between them. There are 13 residues in the CDR3. The CDR3 here is CASSQNNDQPQHF. The CDR3 coding sequence is TGTGCCAGCAGCCAAAATAACGATCAGCCCCAGCATTTT.

This clone was observed once. This rearrangement joins TRBV6-5 to TRBJ1-5; the D gene is possibly TRBD1 (5 bases). The CDR3 runs to 13 residues. Trimming stripped 7 bases from V and 5 bases from J, with 12 bases between. The germline V gene has CDR1 MNHEY and CDR2 SVGAGI. The CDR3 DNA reads as TGTGCCAGCATGGGGGGGTGGGATCAGCCCCAGCATTTT. The encoded protein is CASMGGWDQPQHF.

The chain has TRBV5-1 and TRBJ1-1, with D perhaps matching TRBD1 (6 bases). V gave up 1 base and J gave up 5 bases, with 12 bases separating them. The CDR3 runs to 14 residues. The V gene's germline CDR1 is SGHRS and CDR2 YFSETQ. DNA of the CDR3: TGCGCCAGCAGCTTGCAGGGGAAGAGTACTGAAGCTTTCTTT. This sequence encodes CASSLQGKSTEAFF.

The chain links TRBV2 to TRBJ2-7, with 7 positions matching TRBD1. The germline CDR1 and CDR2 sequences are SNHLY and FYNNEI. The CDR3 runs 14 residues. Trimming took 6 bases from V and 3 from J; bases not matched to a gene: 8. CDR3: CASRGTVQDYEQYF. CDR3 nucleotide sequence: TGTGCCAGCAGGGGGACAGTTCAAGACTACGAGCAGTACTTC. The entire variable domain, with the rest obtained from reference TRBV2 and TRBJ2-7, is as follows: EPEVTQTPSHQVTQMGQEVILRCVPISNHLYFYWYRQILGQKVEFLVSFYNNEISEKSEIFDDQFSVERPDGSNFTLKIRSTKLEDSAMYFCASRGTVQDYEQYFGPGTRLTVT.

The chain joins TRBV5-1 to TRBJ2-7; 10 bases agree with TRBD1. The CDR3 has 15 residues. With V trimmed by 0 bases and J by 0 bases, 0 bases remained unmatched. Germline CDR1 reads SGHRS; CDR2 reads YFSETQ. The CDR3 coding sequence is TGCGCCAGCAGCTTGGGGACAGGGGGCTCCTACGAGCAGTACTTC. Encoded protein: CASSLGTGGSYEQYF.

With regard to this clone: Compared with germline, one end of the junction differs, possibly owing to a read error. The chain couples TRBV19 to TRBJ1-2; 7 nucleotides agree with TRBD1. This CDR3 contains 15 residues. CDR1 and CDR2 (germline): LNHDA, SQIVND (reference sequence). The CDR3, as DNA: TGTGCCAGTAGTCTAGACAGGGATGCTTACTATGGCTACACCTTC. Its protein is CASSLDRDAYYGYTF.

V usage is TRBV5-4 and J usage is TRBJ2-5; D not resolved. The V and J ends lost 2 bases and 3 bases respectively, with 8 bases between them. CDR1 and CDR2 (germline): SGHNT, YYREEE (reference sequence). The CDR3 loop spans 13 amino acids. The CDR3 DNA follows: TGTGCCAGCAGCTTAGGGCAGAAAGAGACCCAGTACTTC. It codes for CASSLGQKETQYF. Variable domain in full (rest from reference TRBV5-4 and TRBJ2-5): ETGVTQSPTHLIKTRGQQVTLRCSSQSGHNTVSWYQQALGQGPQFIFQYYREEENGRGNFPPRFSGLQFPNYSSELNVNALELDDSALYLCASSLGQKETQYFGPGTRLLVL.

The chain joins TRBV5-7 to TRBJ2-7, with 7 bases that match TRBD1. TRBV5-7 qualifies as an ORF whose function is uncertain. Unmatched junction bases numbered 8, after V lost 8 bases and J lost 0 bases. This CDR3 has 14 residues. CDR3 amino acids: CARADRYSSYEQYF. CDR3 sequence (DNA): TGTGCCAGGGCGGACAGGTACAGCTCCTACGAGCAGTACTTC.

CDR3 in amino acids: CASSLFRGGTEAFF. The DNA of the CDR3 is TGTGCCAGCAGTTTATTCCGGGGGGGGACTGAAGCTTTCTTT. V usage is TRBV28 and J usage is TRBJ1-1; possible D gene TRBD1, 5 bases. The germline CDR1 and CDR2 sequences are MDHEN and SYDVKM. The CDR3 sequence is 14 residues long. V lost 1 base, J lost 5 bases, and 11 bases lay in between. Looking up the rest from reference TRBV28 and TRBJ1-1 gives the full variable domain: DVKVTQSSRYLVKRTGEKVFLECVQDMDHENMFWYRQDPGLGLRLIYFSYDVKMKEKGDIPEGYSVSREKKERFSLILESASTNQTSMYLCASSLFRGGTEAFFGQGTRLTVV.

This chain links TRBV29-1 with TRBJ1-4; 8 nucleotides align to TRBD1. CDR3 length equals 12 residues. With V trimmed by 4 bases and J by 8 bases, 3 bases remained unmatched. Germline V gene lookup returns CDR1 SQVTM and CDR2 ANQGSEA. In DNA, the CDR3 is TGCAGCGTTGGGACAGGGAACGAAAAACTGTTTTTT. This gives the protein CSVGTGNEKLFF.

The J gene is TRBJ2-1, the V gene TRBV29-1, with 9 nucleotides matching TRBD2. The CDR3 length is 18 residues. Germline values: CDR1 SQVTM, CDR2 ANQGSEA. Losses at the gene ends were 4 bases for V and 5 bases for J; bases not matched to a gene: 18. CDR3 in amino acids: CSVVLAGIGQRVNNEQFF. CDR3 nucleotides: TGCAGCGTTGTACTAGCGGGTATCGGACAGAGGGTTAACAATGAGCAGTTCTTC.

This rearrangement joins TRBV7-2 to TRBJ2-1, with unresolved D. V lost 11 bases and J lost 6, with 11 bases in between. Looked up from germline, CDR1 is SGHTA and CDR2 is FQGNSA. The CDR3 totals 11 residues. CDR3 in DNA: TGTGCCTGGAAGGCGCTCAATGAGCAGTTCTTC. The encoded protein is CAWKALNEQFF.

This clone was picked up a small number of times. An end of the junction differs from the germline gene, which may be a read error. The V and J genes are TRBV7-9 and TRBJ2-5; no reliable D call. CDR1 is SEHNR, CDR2 FQNEAQ, per germline (reference sequence). The CDR3 is made up of 15 amino acids. CDR3 DNA: TGTGCCAGCACCTTAAGGATAGGTAGTGAAGAGACCCAGTACTTC. Translated, it gives CASTLRIGSEETQYF.

The gene calls are TRBV28 and TRBJ2-5; TRBD2 matches 7 bases. J gave up 3 bases and V 5 bases, and 9 bases lay outside the gene matches. CDR3 length equals 15 residues. Germline V gene lookup returns CDR1 MDHEN and CDR2 SYDVKM. The DNA for the CDR3 is TGTGCCAGCAGTCCCCGACTAGCCAGGGAAGAGACCCAGTACTTC. Its translation: CASSPRLAREETQYF.

The chain links TRBV14 to TRBJ2-1, with 9 bases aligning to TRBD2. The CDR3 loop spans 16 amino acids. The V segment lost 4 bases and the J segment 3 bases; nucleotides outside the gene matches: 7. Germline lookup yields CDR1 SGHDN and CDR2 FVKESK. This chain's CDR3 is CASSRETSGLYNEQFF. The CDR3 coding sequence is TGTGCCAGCAGCCGAGAAACTAGCGGGCTCTACAATGAGCAGTTCTTC.

The J gene is TRBJ1-1, the V gene TRBV20-1, with TRBD1 as a possible D gene (5 bases). Trimming removed 4 bases from V and 6 bases from J, with 9 bases in between. The germline V gene encodes CDR1 DFQATT and CDR2 SNEGSKA (reference sequence). The CDR3 extends over 11 amino acids. The CDR3, as DNA: TGCAGTGCTACCAGGGTGCCTGAAGCTTTCTTT. This translates into CSATRVPEAFF.

The chain is built from TRBV6-5 and TRBJ2-1; 8 nucleotides match TRBD1. Germline V CDR1 and CDR2: MNHEY, SVGAGI. Trimming cost V 2 bases and J 5 bases; bases outside gene matches: 2. The CDR3 covers 14 residues. For the CDR3, the DNA is TGTGCCAGCAGTTACGAGACAGGGGACAATGAGCAGTTCTTC. This sequence encodes CASSYETGDNEQFF.